The 7 T cell receptor beta chains listed next were all sequenced from one sample in a study of T cell clonality in common variable immunodeficiency. These receptors are not linked to any known antigen. Profiling relied on immunoSEQ multiplex PCR, and the TCRdb table lists in-frame clones only, not all of them. Its clone listing holds over 15,000 clones. Study-wide results and limits: Common variable immunodeficiency TCR beta sequences reportedly had fewer deletions and N-nucleotide insertions.

The sequenced material came from peripheral blood mononuclear cells. These TCRs come from a human donor with common variable immunodeficiency.

With respect to this clone: The sequenced fragment ends 3 residues before the CDR3 boundary, so the rest is inferred from the germline J gene. This sequence joins TRBV6-2 or TRBV6-3 and TRBJ2-7, with D maybe TRBD2 (6 bases). This CDR3 has 14 residues. From germline, CDR1 is MNHEY and CDR2 SVGEGT. The V and J ends lost 0 bases and 6 bases respectively, with 12 bases between them. The covered CDR3 bases are TGTGCCAGCAGTTACTCGGTGGGGGGAATCGAG. Protein: CASSYSVGGIE. The CDR3 in full is CASSYSVGGIEQYF.

This clone shows up as medium-sized (0.01 to 0.1%) by frequency. Read data end 3 residues before the CDR3 end; the end is taken from the germline J gene. The chain is built from TRBV19 and TRBJ1-1; 9 bases line up with TRBD1. The V segment lost 1 base and the J segment 7 bases; nucleotides outside the gene matches: 7. The CDR3 covers 15 residues. CDR1 and CDR2 from the germline V gene are LNHDA and SQIVND (reference sequence). CDR3 residues: CASSIGTGVQYEAFF. The CDR3 bases that were read are TGTGCCAGTAGTATAGGGACAGGGGTGCAATATGAA.

Considering frequency, this clone is medium-sized. The read finishes 3 residues shy of the CDR3 end, and the germline J gene is used to complete it. The rearrangement links TRBV29-1 to TRBJ2-3, with no clear D. V was shortened by 5 bases and J by 6 bases, with 9 bases between the two germline ends. The CDR3 totals 11 residues. Germline assignment: CDR1 SQVTM and CDR2 ANQGSEA. Here the CDR3 reads CSVRARDTQYF. The CDR3 bases that were read are TGCAGCGTTCGCGCTAGGGATACG.

As concerns this clone: Read sequence stops 3 residues before the CDR3 end, and the germline J gene provides the missing end. The chain employs TRBV30 and TRBJ2-1, with 7 positions matching TRBD2. The ends lost 3 bases at V and 2 bases at J; junction bases unmatched: 7. The CDR3 is 15 amino acids. Germline V gene data show CDR1 as GTSNPN and CDR2 as SVGIG (reference sequence). The CDR3 bases that were read are TGTGCCTGGAGCGATAGCGGGCCCACCTACAATGAG. This sequence encodes CAWSDSGPTYNE. The CDR3 in full is CAWSDSGPTYNEQFF.

A note on this clone: The CDR3 is cut off 3 residues early in the read; its end comes from the germline J gene. The chain carries TRBV28 and TRBJ1-5, with unresolved D. The CDR3 consists of 14 residues. The V gene lost 3 bases and the J gene lost 5 bases, with 11 bases spanning the gap. Germline V gene lookup returns CDR1 MDHEN and CDR2 SYDVKM. The DNA read from the CDR3 is TGTGCCAGCAGTTTGGTCCAGAAATATCAGCCC. This sequence encodes CASSLVQKYQP. The full CDR3 protein reads CASSLVQKYQPQHF.

As regards this clone: Read sequence stops 3 residues before the CDR3 end, and the germline J gene provides the missing end. This sequence joins TRBV18 and TRBJ1-1, with TRBD1 matching over 7 bases. The CDR3 is 16 amino acids. From germline, CDR1 is KGHSH and CDR2 LQKENI. This CDR3 is CASSPVDRALVSEAFF. The CDR3 DNA, read in part, is TGTGCCAGCTCACCAGTTGACAGGGCGCTGGTATCGGAA.

With respect to this clone: The DNA ends 3 residues before the CDR3 does, and the rest of the CDR3 is filled in from the germline J gene. The chain uses TRBV29-1 and TRBJ1-1, with TRBD1 matching over 7 bases. The CDR3 is 13 residues long. J was trimmed by 5 bases and V by 1 base; bases with no gene match: 4. CDR1 and CDR2 from the germline V gene are SQVTM and ANQGSEA. CDR3 in amino acids: CSVEGFRGTEAFF. The CDR3 DNA, read in part, is TGCAGCGTTGAAGGGTTCAGGGGGACTGAA.